This T cell receptor (beta chain) came from a study of blood T cell repertoires in COVID-19. This CDR3 has 16 amino acids. The table came from immunoSEQ multiplex PCR; TCRdb's copy has only in-frame clones and leaves some out. This repertoire shows about 180,000 clones, around 83% found once; its top ten account for approximately 8%. This TCR was recovered from a woman aged 70-85 years with COVID-19, enrolled during active disease. The V and J genes are TRBV21-1 and TRBJ2-2; TRBD2, as called in the table, went unchecked against the DNA. TRBV21-1 is tagged as a pseudogene. The sample consisted of peripheral blood. Written as DNA, the CDR3 is TGTGCCAGCAGCCCACTCCGGGACTACCTCACCGGGGAGCTGTTTTTT. Protein: CASSPLRDYLTGELFF.